One sample yielded the 14 T cell receptor beta chains listed below, sequenced in a study of OX40 agonist ivuxolimab in advanced cancers. Using immunoSEQ multiplex PCR, the repertoire was profiled, and TCRdb retains in-frame clones only, with some absent. The table records about 73,000 clones, less than 90% of them present only once. The material was CD4+ or CD8+ T cells sorted from blood, obtained in a trial of the OX40 agonist ivuxolimab. The receptors were gathered from an adult with an advanced solid tumor such as melanoma, head and neck, liver or kidney cancer.

This sequence joins TRBV19 and TRBJ1-1; no clear D. Looked up from germline, CDR1 is LNHDA and CDR2 is SQIVND (reference sequence). CDR3 length: 13 amino acids. V lost 7 bases, J lost 0 bases, and 9 bases lay in between. CDR3 region: CASKGQLNTEAFF. Here the CDR3 DNA reads TGTGCCAGTAAAGGGCAATTGAACACTGAAGCTTTCTTT. Together with reference TRBV19 and TRBJ1-1, the CDR3 gives the full variable domain: DGGITQSPKYLFRKEGQNVTLSCEQNLNHDAMYWYRQDPGQGLRLIYYSQIVNDFQKGDIAEGYSVSREKKESFPLTVTSAQKNPTAFYLCASKGQLNTEAFFGQGTRLTVV.

The chain carries TRBV7-2 and TRBJ1-6; D unclear. V gave up 7 bases and J gave up 12 bases, with 19 bases separating them. Germline V gene data show CDR1 as SGHTA and CDR2 as FQGNSA. This CDR3 has 14 amino acids. Here the CDR3 DNA reads TGTGCCAGCAATCGGCGCCCAAGCGGCGAACCCCTCCACTTT. Amino acids: CASNRRPSGEPLHF. Looking up the rest from reference TRBV7-2 and TRBJ1-6 gives the full variable domain: GAGVSQSPSNKVTEKGKDVELRCDPISGHTALYWYRQSLGQGLEFLIYFQGNSAPDKSGLPSDRFSAERTGGSVSTLTIQRTQQEDSAVYLCASNRRPSGEPLHFGNGTRLTVT.

The gene calls are TRBV19 and TRBJ1-2, with 8 bases fitting TRBD1. V shed 2 bases, J shed 3 bases, and the junction held 5 bases outside the gene matches. The CDR3 runs 15 residues. Germline V CDR1 and CDR2: LNHDA, SQIVND (reference sequence). As DNA, the CDR3 is TGTGCCAGTAGTATACGGGACAGGAATCACTATGGCTACACCTTC. Protein: CASSIRDRNHYGYTF.

The chain uses TRBV10-1 and TRBJ2-7, with 7 bases that match TRBD1. There are 15 residues in the CDR3. Germline CDR1 reads WNHNN; CDR2 reads SYGVQD (reference sequence). The junction had 3 bases not matched to a gene; V was cut back by 0 bases and J by 1 base. Here the CDR3 DNA reads TGCGCCAGCAGTGAGTCGGGACAGAAGTCCTACGAGCAGTACTTC. Residues: CASSESGQKSYEQYF.

J is TRBJ2-5 and V is TRBV6-5; TRBD1 is a possible D gene (5 bases). The CDR3 spans 14 residues. V gave up 0 bases and J gave up 2 bases, with 7 bases separating them. Germline V gene sequence: CDR1 MNHEY, CDR2 SVGAGI. CDR3 bases: TGTGCCAGCAGTTACTCCCAGGGACAAGAGACCCAGTACTTC. This codes for CASSYSQGQETQYF.

The rearrangement uses TRBV18 and TRBJ2-7; D remains ambiguous. Trimming left V 3 bases short and J 2 bases short, with 14 bases between. The CDR3 totals 15 residues. Per the germline V gene, CDR1 is KGHSH and CDR2 is LQKENI. The CDR3 region is CASSPPFPNTYEQYF. As DNA, the CDR3 is TGTGCCAGCTCACCCCCCTTTCCGAACACCTACGAGCAGTACTTC. Full variable domain (missing parts from reference TRBV18 and TRBJ2-7): NAGVMQNPRHLVRRRGQEARLRCSPMKGHSHVYWYRQLPEEGLKFMVYLQKENIIDESGMPKERFSAEFPKEGPSILRIQQVVRGDSAAYFCASSPPFPNTYEQYFGPGTRLTVT.

In nucleotides, the CDR3 is TGTGCCTGGAGCCTTAACAGAAACAATGAGCAGTTCTTC. It encodes CAWSLNRNNEQFF. The rearrangement uses TRBV30 and TRBJ2-1; D is ambiguous. V was cut by 3 bases and J by 5 bases, with 11 bases left in between. This CDR3 has 13 residues. Germline-derived CDR1 and CDR2 are GTSNPN and SVGIG (reference sequence). The variable domain in full, with the rest retrieved from reference TRBV30 and TRBJ2-1, is SQTIHQWPATLVQPVGSPLSLECTVEGTSNPNLYWYRQAAGRGLQLLFYSVGIGQISSEVPQNLSASRPQDRQFILSSKKLLLSDSGFYLCAWSLNRNNEQFFGPGTRLTVL.

The chain uses TRBV7-2 and TRBJ1-4, with 7 bases lining up with TRBD1. V was pared by 6 bases and J by 3 bases, with 7 bases of the junction left unmatched. The CDR3 loop spans 15 amino acids. In germline, CDR1 is SGHTA, CDR2 FQGNSA. The CDR3 DNA reads as TGTGCCAGCAGGGGAACAGGGGCCTCTAATGAAAAACTGTTTTTT. Its protein product is CASRGTGASNEKLFF.

The CDR3 region has the DNA TGCGCCAGCAGCCAAGAAGCAGCGGGGGGGATTGGGACCCAGTACTTC. The encoded protein is CASSQEAAGGIGTQYF. This chain uses TRBV4-3 with TRBJ2-5; TRBD2 matches 10 bases. V was clipped by 0 bases and J by 7 bases; unmatched bases: 8. The germline V gene encodes CDR1 LGHNA and CDR2 YSLEER. The CDR3 has 16 amino acids.

This chain joins TRBV28 and TRBJ2-7; 13 nucleotides align to TRBD2. The germline gives CDR1 MDHEN, CDR2 SYDVKM. The V and J ends lost 11 bases and 6 bases, in that order; junction bases with no gene match: 10. CDR3 length: 14 amino acids. The CDR3 DNA reads as TGTGCCGCATCCCCGGGACTAGCGGGGATCGAGCAGTACTTC. It is translated as CAASPGLAGIEQYF.

This rearrangement joins TRBV7-2 to TRBJ2-3; D may be TRBD2 (6 bases). This CDR3 region has 15 residues. Germline CDR1 reads SGHTA; CDR2 reads FQGNSA. V shed 1 base and J shed 2 bases, with 10 bases lying between them. The chain's CDR3 is CASSLGSGSTDTQYF. The CDR3 nucleotides read TGTGCCAGCAGCTTAGGTAGCGGCTCCACAGATACGCAGTATTTT.

CDR3 coding DNA: TGTGCCAGCAGTGAAAGGAGGGCGGTCGGAACTGAAGCTTTCTTT. This codes for CASSERRAVGTEAFF. The chain joins TRBV2 to TRBJ1-1; D not certain. V lost 2 bases, J lost 5 bases, and 15 bases lay in between. CDR3 size: 15 residues. CDR1 is SNHLY, CDR2 FYNNEI, per germline.

With regard to this clone: This same CDR3 is encoded by further DNA sequences in the sample. The chain combines TRBV29-1 with TRBJ1-2; maybe TRBD1 (5 bases). Trimming removed 3 bases at V and 8 bases at J, with 10 bases between. The germline gives CDR1 SQVTM, CDR2 ANQGSEA. This CDR3 contains 11 residues. The CDR3 loop is CSVEVGDGYTF. The CDR3 bases are TGCAGCGTTGAGGTAGGGGACGGCTACACCTTC. The full variable domain, with the rest looked up from reference TRBV29-1 and TRBJ1-2, is SAVISQKPSRDICQRGTSLTIQCQVDSQVTMMFWYRQQPGQSLTLIATANQGSEATYESGFVIDKFPISRPNLTFSTLTVSNMSPEDSSIYLCSVEVGDGYTFGSGTRLTVV.

V is TRBV2 and J is TRBJ2-3; 8 bases align to TRBD1. Losses at the gene ends were 6 bases for V and 5 bases for J; bases not matched to a gene: 10. The CDR3 is 15 amino acids. Germline CDR1 and CDR2: SNHLY and FYNNEI. The CDR3 protein is CASSRKDRVRDTQYF. Written as DNA, the CDR3 is TGTGCCAGCAGCCGAAAGGACAGGGTAAGAGATACGCAGTATTTT.